A single sample gave rise to the 25 T cell receptor beta chains below, sequenced in a study of beta chain features in type 1 diabetes. Sequenced material consisted of expressed TCRB transcripts (all of the isolated RNA was reverse transcribed). Libraries were prepared by immunoSEQ multiplex PCR; TCRdb keeps only in-frame clonotypes and omits some of them. The data contain approximately 400,000 clones, over 12% of them seen just once; the ten biggest clones take up roughly 0.017%. The sample comprised naive CD4+ T cells from blood. The receptor source for this set is a young woman in good health.

This clone showed up just a few times. The chain couples TRBV6-5 to TRBJ2-2, with TRBD1 as a possible D gene (6 bases). V lost 5 bases and J lost 4, with 11 bases in between. CDR1 and CDR2 (germline): MNHEY, SVGAGI. The CDR3 runs 14 residues. The CDR3 bases are TGTGCCAGCAGTCGAGACAGGATCACCGGGGAGCTGTTTTTT. Translating it yields CASSRDRITGELFF.

This clone was observed a few times. This chain links TRBV29-1 with TRBJ2-1, with 10 bases lining up with TRBD2. This CDR3 has 15 amino acids. Germline-derived CDR1 and CDR2 are SQVTM and ANQGSEA. V was clipped by 4 bases and J by 2 bases; unmatched bases: 5. CDR3 protein: CSVAQREGTYNEQFF. CDR3 bases: TGCAGCGTTGCCCAGCGGGAGGGCACCTACAATGAGCAGTTCTTC.

This clone was seen more than once but under ten times. This sequence joins TRBV28 and TRBJ1-5; tentatively, D is TRBD1 (5 bases). V was trimmed by 2 bases and J by 15 bases, leaving 20 bases between them. The CDR3 covers 14 residues. Germline loops: CDR1 MDHEN, CDR2 SYDVKM. The CDR3 DNA follows: TGTGCCAGCAGTTTAGTGGCAGGGCAAAGTGGAGTGCATTTT. The encoded protein is CASSLVAGQSGVHF. The full variable domain, with the rest looked up from reference TRBV28 and TRBJ1-5, is DVKVTQSSRYLVKRTGEKVFLECVQDMDHENMFWYRQDPGLGLRLIYFSYDVKMKEKGDIPEGYSVSREKKERFSLILESASTNQTSMYLCASSLVAGQSGVHFGDGTRLSIL.

CDR3 residues: CSVEAPIVTEAFF. CDR3 sequence (DNA): TGCAGCGTTGAAGCTCCAATAGTCACTGAAGCTTTCTTT. This sequence joins TRBV29-1 and TRBJ1-1; D unclear. The germline V and J ends were trimmed by 1 base and 4 bases, with 10 bases remaining between them. The germline CDR1 and CDR2 sequences are SQVTM and ANQGSEA. The CDR3 spans 13 residues.

The chain recombines TRBV11-1 with TRBJ2-5; D remains unclear. CDR3 length equals 12 residues. Germline V lookup: CDR1 SGHAT, CDR2 FQDESV (reference sequence). Trimming pared 2 bases from V and 4 bases from J, leaving 5 bases between. DNA for the CDR3: TGTGCCAGCAGCTTACCGTCAGAGACCCAGTACTTC. Protein product: CASSLPSETQYF.

The chain employs TRBV4-2 and TRBJ2-6, with 9 positions matching TRBD1. This CDR3 spans 18 amino acids. The junction had 11 bases not matched to a gene; V was cut back by 8 bases and J by 0 bases. Germline CDR1 and CDR2: LGHNA and YNFKEQ. The CDR3 DNA reads as TGTGCCAGCCTATCAACCGGGACAGGGCTCTCTGGGGCCAACGTCCTGACTTTC. It codes for CASLSTGTGLSGANVLTF.

This clone was counted between two and nine times. V and J are TRBV28 and TRBJ2-3; a weak D match, TRBD2 (6 bases). The CDR3 runs to 15 residues. Germline assignment: CDR1 MDHEN and CDR2 SYDVKM. Between the trimmed V and J ends, which lost 1 base and 3 bases, there was a span of 11 bases. CDR3 residues: CASSLSGSWTDTQYF. The CDR3 DNA follows: TGTGCCAGCAGTTTATCCGGGAGTTGGACAGATACGCAGTATTTT. The full variable domain, in which reference TRBV28 and TRBJ2-3 provide the parts outside the CDR3, is DVKVTQSSRYLVKRTGEKVFLECVQDMDHENMFWYRQDPGLGLRLIYFSYDVKMKEKGDIPEGYSVSREKKERFSLILESASTNQTSMYLCASSLSGSWTDTQYFGPGTRLTVL.

The chain combines TRBV5-6 with TRBJ1-2; D not resolved. Germline V gene data show CDR1 as SGHDT and CDR2 as YYEEEE. Trimming removed 3 bases at V and 7 bases at J, with 7 bases between. The CDR3 spans 11 residues. The DNA of the CDR3 is TGTGCCAGCAGCTGGGGAGGTGGCTACACCTTC. Its translation is CASSWGGGYTF.

This clone came up a few times. CDR3 sequence reads: CSARWVRGQESYNEQFF. CDR3 nucleotide sequence: TGCAGCGCCCGGTGGGTTAGAGGACAGGAATCCTACAATGAGCAGTTCTTC. The genes are TRBV29-1 and TRBJ2-1; 7 bases match TRBD1. The V and J ends lost 7 bases and 1 base, in that order; junction bases with no gene match: 16. This CDR3 has 17 residues. CDR1 and CDR2 (germline): SQVTM, ANQGSEA.

The chain uses TRBV6-1 and TRBJ2-7, with D possibly being TRBD1 (5 bases). Deletions cut 6 bases from V and 0 bases from J, with 12 bases between. Germline assignment: CDR1 MNHNS and CDR2 SASEGT. The CDR3 covers 14 residues. CDR3 sequence (DNA): TGTGCCAGCAGCCCGGAAGGGGCCTCCTACGAGCAGTACTTC. Translating it yields CASSPEGASYEQYF.

The chain is built from TRBV5-1 and TRBJ2-1; possibly TRBD2 for D (5 bases). Looked up from germline, CDR1 is SGHRS and CDR2 is YFSETQ. Trimming took 0 bases from V and 5 from J, leaving 12 bases between them. There are 15 residues in the CDR3. The CDR3 region is CASSLALAPNNEQFF. In DNA form, the CDR3 reads TGCGCCAGCAGCTTGGCTCTAGCCCCCAACAATGAGCAGTTCTTC. Using reference TRBV5-1 and TRBJ2-1 for the parts outside the CDR3, the full variable domain is KAGVTQTPRYLIKTRGQQVTLSCSPISGHRSVSWYQQTPGQGLQFLFEYFSETQRNKGNFPGRFSGRQFSNSRSEMNVSTLELGDSALYLCASSLALAPNNEQFFGPGTRLTVL.

This clone was seen more than once but under ten times. The V call is TRBV7-9, the J call TRBJ2-1, with 11 bases lining up with TRBD2. The CDR3 has 18 residues. Germline V gene sequence: CDR1 SEHNR, CDR2 FQNEAQ (reference sequence). Trimming removed 5 bases from V and 4 bases from J; junction bases left unmatched: 13. The CDR3 DNA is TGTGCCAGCAGCCCCAGACCCGGGACTAGCGGTAGTTACAATGAGCAGTTCTTC. This gives the protein CASSPRPGTSGSYNEQFF.

The genes are TRBV15 and TRBJ1-1; 8 nucleotides line up with TRBD1. The CDR3 is made up of 15 amino acids. The V gene end was trimmed by 0 bases and the J gene end by 2 bases; junction bases not matched to a gene: 2. Germline CDR1 LNHNV, CDR2 YYDKDF (reference sequence). The CDR3 sequence: CATSREDRENTEAFF. The CDR3 DNA reads TGTGCCACCAGCAGAGAGGACAGGGAAAACACTGAAGCTTTCTTT.

This chain connects TRBV28 to TRBJ1-5; the D is unclear. CDR1 MDHEN and CDR2 SYDVKM come from the germline V gene. The CDR3 extends over 13 amino acids. V lost 3 bases, J lost 6 bases, and 9 bases lay in between. The CDR3 here is CASSLGRSQPQHF. The CDR3 DNA reads as TGTGCCAGCAGTTTGGGTCGGAGTCAGCCCCAGCATTTT.

V usage is TRBV9 and J usage is TRBJ2-2; D unresolved. CDR1 is SGDLS, CDR2 YYNGEE, per germline. The CDR3 runs to 15 residues. Between the trimmed V and J ends, which lost 4 bases and 1 base, there was a span of 11 bases. The DNA of the CDR3 is TGTGCCAGCAGCTCCCGCCCCGGGAACACCGGGGAGCTGTTTTTT. Translation: CASSSRPGNTGELFF.

The rearrangement links TRBV4-1 to TRBJ2-4; 8 nucleotides align to TRBD1. Trimming removed 3 bases from V and 5 bases from J; junction bases left unmatched: 9. This CDR3 region has 16 residues. Germline V gene data show CDR1 as MGHRA and CDR2 as YSYEKL. The CDR3 bases are TGCGCCAGCAGCCATCTCACCGGGACAGGTCAAAACATTCAGTACTTC. It codes for CASSHLTGTGQNIQYF.

The gene calls are TRBV21-1 and TRBJ2-7; the table's TRBD2 call for D was not verified on the DNA. TRBV21-1 is shown as a pseudogene. The CDR3 covers 15 residues. The CDR3 loop is CASSMTPGPPYEQYF. In DNA form, the CDR3 reads TGTGCCAGCAGCATGACCCCGGGTCCACCTTACGAGCAGTACTTC.

This clone has just one count. Here the CDR3 reads CASSFRQYDGYTF. The CDR3 DNA reads as TGTGCCAGCAGTTTCAGACAGTACGATGGCTACACCTTC. This chain uses TRBV6-6 with TRBJ1-2; weak D call: TRBD1 (5 bases). Trimming took off 4 bases at V and 6 bases at J, with 12 bases between the two ends. This CDR3 spans 13 amino acids. Germline V lookup: CDR1 MNHNY, CDR2 SVGAGI (reference sequence).

In the case of this clone: Germline and junction disagree at one end, which may indicate a read error. J is TRBJ2-3 and V is TRBV29-1; 12 nucleotides agree with TRBD2. Germline loops: CDR1 SQVTM, CDR2 ANQGSEA. This CDR3 spans 16 amino acids. The CDR3 DNA reads TGCAGCGTCGAAGAGGGGCTAGCGGGAGGGCAAGATACGCAGTATTTT. Translated: CSVEEGLAGGQDTQYF.

In this sample, this clone turned up a few times. The V call is TRBV18, the J call TRBJ2-5, with D tentatively TRBD2 (5 bases). The V gene's germline CDR1 is KGHSH and CDR2 LQKENI. The V and J ends lost 5 bases and 4 bases respectively, with 8 bases between them. The CDR3 consists of 12 residues. CDR3 in amino acids: CASSAAGETQYF. The CDR3 DNA reads as TGTGCCAGCTCAGCGGCGGGAGAGACCCAGTACTTC.

This clone was found a few times. The chain uses TRBV25-1 and TRBJ2-7; D perhaps matches TRBD1 (6 bases). Germline assignment: CDR1 MGHDK and CDR2 SYGVNS. The CDR3 has 14 residues. The V gene lost 4 bases and the J gene lost 2 bases, with 12 bases spanning the gap. CDR3 sequence (DNA): TGTGCCAGCAGTGTGTTCCAGGGGCCCTACGAGCAGTACTTC. Amino acids: CASSVFQGPYEQYF.

This clone was seen a few times. V is TRBV29-1 and J is TRBJ2-3; the D gene is possibly TRBD1 (6 bases). Trimming left V 5 bases short and J 1 base short, with 19 bases between. Per the germline V gene, CDR1 is SQVTM and CDR2 is ANQGSEA. This CDR3 is 16 amino acids long. Here the CDR3 reads CSVPGQKVPGTDTQYF. The CDR3 bases are TGCAGCGTTCCCGGACAGAAAGTACCGGGCACAGATACGCAGTATTTT.

V is TRBV27 and J is TRBJ2-7, with D unresolved. V was clipped by 5 bases and J by 5 bases, with 22 bases between them. The CDR3 loop spans 16 amino acids. Germline assignment: CDR1 MNHEY and CDR2 SMNVEV (reference sequence). The CDR3 coding sequence is TGTGCCAGCAGTCCCCTCGAGTCCAACTGGAGAGACGAGCAGTACTTC. It specifies CASSPLESNWRDEQYF.

V usage is TRBV30 and J usage is TRBJ1-5; TRBD1 matches at 7 bases. Germline assignment: CDR1 GTSNPN and CDR2 SVGIG (reference sequence). J gave up 4 bases and V 2 bases, and 8 bases lay outside the gene matches. The CDR3 loop spans 15 amino acids. The CDR3 sequence: CAWSIGTVKNQPQHF. CDR3 nucleotide sequence: TGTGCCTGGAGTATTGGGACAGTTAAAAATCAGCCCCAGCATTTT.

This clone was seen only a few times. J is TRBJ2-7 and V is TRBV27, with TRBD1 matching 7 bases. V was pared by 6 bases and J by 6 bases, with 11 bases of the junction left unmatched. CDR1 and CDR2 (germline): MNHEY, SMNVEV (reference sequence). The CDR3 covers 14 residues. CDR3: CASSTRQGQGEQYF. The CDR3 DNA is TGTGCCAGCAGCACCAGACAGGGTCAGGGCGAGCAGTACTTC.